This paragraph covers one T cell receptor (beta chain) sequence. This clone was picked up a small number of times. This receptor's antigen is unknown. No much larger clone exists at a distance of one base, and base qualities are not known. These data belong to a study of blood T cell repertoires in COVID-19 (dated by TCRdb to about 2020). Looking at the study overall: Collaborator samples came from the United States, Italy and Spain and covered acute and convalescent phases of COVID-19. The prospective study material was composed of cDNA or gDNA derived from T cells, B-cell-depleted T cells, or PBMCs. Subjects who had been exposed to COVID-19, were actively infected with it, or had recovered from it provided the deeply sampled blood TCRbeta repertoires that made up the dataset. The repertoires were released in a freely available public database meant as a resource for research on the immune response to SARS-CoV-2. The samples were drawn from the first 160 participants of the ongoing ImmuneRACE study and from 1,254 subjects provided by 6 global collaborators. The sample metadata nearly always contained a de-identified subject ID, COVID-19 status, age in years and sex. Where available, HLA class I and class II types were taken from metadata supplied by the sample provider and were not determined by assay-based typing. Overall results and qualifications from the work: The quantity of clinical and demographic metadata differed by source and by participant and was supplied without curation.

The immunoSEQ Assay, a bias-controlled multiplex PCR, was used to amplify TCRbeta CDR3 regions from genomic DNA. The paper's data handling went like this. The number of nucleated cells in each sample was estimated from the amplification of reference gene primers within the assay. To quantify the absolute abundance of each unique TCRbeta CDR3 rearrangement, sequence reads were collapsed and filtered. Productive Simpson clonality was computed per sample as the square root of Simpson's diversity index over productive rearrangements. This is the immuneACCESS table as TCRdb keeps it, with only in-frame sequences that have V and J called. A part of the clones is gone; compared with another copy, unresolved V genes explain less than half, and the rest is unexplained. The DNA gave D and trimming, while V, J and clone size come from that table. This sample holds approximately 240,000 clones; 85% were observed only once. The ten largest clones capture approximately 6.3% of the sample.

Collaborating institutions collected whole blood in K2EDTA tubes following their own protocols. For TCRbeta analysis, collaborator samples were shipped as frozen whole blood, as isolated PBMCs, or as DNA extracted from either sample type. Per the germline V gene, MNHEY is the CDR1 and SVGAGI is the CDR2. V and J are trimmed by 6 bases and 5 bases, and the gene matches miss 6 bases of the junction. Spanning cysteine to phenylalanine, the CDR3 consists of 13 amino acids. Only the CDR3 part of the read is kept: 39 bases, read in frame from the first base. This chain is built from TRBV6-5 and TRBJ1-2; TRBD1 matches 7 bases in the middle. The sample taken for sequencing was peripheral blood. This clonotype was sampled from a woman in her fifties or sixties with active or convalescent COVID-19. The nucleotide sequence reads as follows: TGTGCCAGCAGAAAGACAGGGAATTATGGCTACACCTTC. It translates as CASRKTGNYGYTF.